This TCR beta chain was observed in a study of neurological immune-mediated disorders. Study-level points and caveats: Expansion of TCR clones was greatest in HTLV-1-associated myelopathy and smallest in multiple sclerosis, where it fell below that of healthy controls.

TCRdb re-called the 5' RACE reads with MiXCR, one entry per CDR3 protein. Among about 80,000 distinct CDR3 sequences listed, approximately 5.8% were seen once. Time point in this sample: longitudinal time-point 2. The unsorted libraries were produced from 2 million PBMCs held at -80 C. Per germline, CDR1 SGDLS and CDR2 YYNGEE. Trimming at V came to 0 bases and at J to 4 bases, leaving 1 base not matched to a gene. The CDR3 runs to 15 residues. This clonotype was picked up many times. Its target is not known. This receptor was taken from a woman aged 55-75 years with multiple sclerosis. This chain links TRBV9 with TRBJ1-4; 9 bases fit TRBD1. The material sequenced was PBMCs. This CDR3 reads CASSVGGQGNEKLFF. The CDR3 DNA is TGTGCCAGCAGCGTAGGGGGACAGGGTAATGAAAAACTGTTTTTT.